A selection of T cell receptor beta chains follows, all from one sample in a study of regulatory T cells in long-lasting Graves disease. TCRdb re-called the multiplex PCR reads with MiXCR, one entry per CDR3 protein. The sample lists about 400,000 distinct CDR3 sequences, about a fifth occurring once. Sequencing was performed on peripheral blood mononuclear cells (PBMCs), taken when the disease was refractory, from a patient treated with antithyroid drugs. All receptors derive from a female donor with Graves disease. CDR3s include the opening cysteine and the closing phenylalanine or tryptophan. The order of the fields is CDR3 DNA, CDR3 protein, clone size, D gene, J gene, V gene. A D gene is named only where the DNA matches it firmly. Rows give clone size only sometimes, using once, few, many, or a class for an expanded clone.

TGCAGTGCTAGAGACCCCCCGAGTGAAAAACTGTTTTTT	CSARDPPSEKLFF	few	-	TRBJ1-4	TRBV20-1
TGTGCCAGCACCTCACCTCAGCTGGACAGAGCCAAAAACATTCAGTACTTC	CASTSPQLDRAKNIQYF	once	-	TRBJ2-4	TRBV28
TGCAGTGCTCACCAGGGGTACGAGCAGTACTTC	CSAHQGYEQYF	few	-	TRBJ2-7	TRBV20-1
TGTGCCAGCAGCCAAAAATCTCAGACTAGCGGGAAACACGGGGAGCTGTTTTTT	CASSQKSQTSGKHGELFF	few	TRBD2	TRBJ2-2	TRBV7-3
TGCAGCGTTGAAGGGGAGGGCAGGGCGGGTGTCGAGCAGTACTTC	CSVEGEGRAGVEQYF	-	TRBD2	TRBJ2-7	TRBV29-1
TGTGCCAGCAGTGGAAGTAGCGGGAGCATTTTAGGAAATGAGCAGTTCTTC	CASSGSSGSILGNEQFF	many	TRBD2	TRBJ2-1	TRBV2
TGTGCCAGTAGTATTTTGGGAGAAAGAAGTCTAAACTATGGCTACACCTTC	CASSILGERSLNYGYTF	-	-	TRBJ1-2	TRBV19
TGTGCCAGCAGTTTAGCGTCGGGACCGTCCCTGATACAGCCCCAGCATTTT	CASSLASGPSLIQPQHF	many	-	TRBJ1-5	TRBV12-3/TRBV12-4
TGTGCCAGCAGACCACAGGGGGCTAGTCAGCCCCAGCATTTT	CASRPQGASQPQHF	many	TRBD1	TRBJ1-5	TRBV27
TGTGCCAGCCTGGGGCTAACATCTTTCTTT	CASLGLTSFF	-	-	TRBJ1-1	TRBV6-2/TRBV6-3
TGTGCCAGCAGCCAAAAATATGGACAGCTCCAAGAGACCCAGTACTTC	CASSQKYGQLQETQYF	few	-	TRBJ2-5	TRBV3-1
TGTGCCAGCAGCGTAACGGGACAAATAAACACTGAAGCTTTCTTT	CASSVTGQINTEAFF	many	-	TRBJ1-1	TRBV7-9
TGCGCCAGCAGTGAGTGTCCGGAGGCCAAAAACATTCAGTACTTC	CASSECPEAKNIQYF	-	-	TRBJ2-4	TRBV10-1
TGTGCCAGCAGTTACTCGATAGGCACCGGGGAGCTGTTTTTT	CASSYSIGTGELFF	-	-	TRBJ2-2	TRBV6-2/TRBV6-3
TGCGCCAGCAGTGCGAGGGTTCGGGACGGTGGCTACACCTTC	CASSARVRDGGYTF	few	-	TRBJ1-2	TRBV10-2
TGTGCCAGCAGTTTATGGGGGGGTGCGGGATACGAGCAGTACTTC	CASSLWGGAGYEQYF	few	TRBD2	TRBJ2-7	TRBV27
TGTGCCAGCAGCAGGCAGGGGGCACCTTCGGAGACCCAGTACTTC	CASSRQGAPSETQYF	many	TRBD1	TRBJ2-5	TRBV7-2
TGTGCCAGCAGCACGAACCAGGGGGCAGGGGATGGCTACACCTTC	CASSTNQGAGDGYTF	-	TRBD1	TRBJ1-2	TRBV3-1
TGTGCCAGTAGTATGGCTGTTCCCCCCAAAAACATTCAGTACTTC	CASSMAVPPKNIQYF	-	-	TRBJ2-4	TRBV19
TGTGCCAGCAGGCCTAGGACAGGGAGGAATCAGCCCCAGCATTTT	CASRPRTGRNQPQHF	few	TRBD1	TRBJ1-5	TRBV6-2/TRBV6-3
TGTGCCAGCAGCGCTGACAGGGGGGCCTACAATGAGCAGTTCTTC	CASSADRGAYNEQFF	-	TRBD1	TRBJ2-1	TRBV13
TGCAGTGCTAGGGGGGGAGGTTTTAGCAATCAGCCCCAGCATTTT	CSARGGGFSNQPQHF	-	-	TRBJ1-5	TRBV20-1
TGTGCCACCAGCAGAGATCCTGGGAGAGGGGTTGGAAACACCATATATTTT	CATSRDPGRGVGNTIYF	-	-	TRBJ1-3	TRBV15
TGTGCCAGCAGTTCCCAGACAGGGGGGTTGAAGACCCAGTACTTC	CASSSQTGGLKTQYF	many	TRBD1	TRBJ2-5	TRBV27
TGTGCCAGCAGTCCGATAGTAGCGGGAGGGAATGAGCAGTTCTTC	CASSPIVAGGNEQFF	few	TRBD2	TRBJ2-1	TRBV27